This entry describes one TCR beta chain. Its target is unknown. These data originate in a study of vaccination effects on CD4 cells after COVID-19. Broader study findings: Cross-reactivity with common cold coronaviruses was shown by only 1 of 255 vaccine-induced clones in healthy vaccinees. Missing from the study were early post-infection timepoints, and its convalescent patients were few.

Using immunoSEQ multiplex PCR, the repertoire was profiled, and TCRdb retains in-frame clones only, with some absent. The table has some 50,000 clones, 67% seen once. Isolation of CD4+ T cells took place after ten to eleven days of culture. The sequence came from a human donor who received a COVID-19 vaccine. The sample in question was CD4+ T cells from PBMCs cultured without peptide, obtained before COVID-19 vaccination.

The CDR3 sequence is CASSLALGSRKETQYF. The CDR3 DNA reads TGTGCCAGCAGCTTAGCGTTAGGGAGTCGAAAAGAGACCCAGTACTTC. The V gene is TRBV7-2, the J gene TRBJ2-5, with D tentatively TRBD2 (5 bases). The CDR3 covers 16 residues. V gave up 0 bases and J gave up 3 bases, with 14 bases separating them. From germline, CDR1 is SGHTA and CDR2 FQGNSA.